The TCR beta chain described here comes from a study of blood T cell repertoires in COVID-19. For the study at large: Spain, Italy and the United States supplied samples that represented acute and convalescent COVID-19. The cDNA or gDNA used as material had been derived from T cells, B-cell-depleted T cells, or PBMCs.

CDR3 size: 16 residues. Trimming removed 2 bases from V and 8 bases from J, with 19 bases in between. Germline-derived CDR1 and CDR2 are KGHSH and LQKENI. This clone has more than one count but fewer than ten. In the original processing: Scientists estimated how many nucleated cells there were by amplifying reference gene primers. Here immunoSEQ multiplex PCR was the method, and the copy in TCRdb shows in-frame clones only, minus some. V and J calls and clone size are as listed in that table; D and trimming were resolved from the DNA. There are roughly 230,000 clones in the sample; about 85% occur only once, and 7.5% to 9% lies in the top ten.

Sequenced: peripheral blood. J is TRBJ2-1 and V is TRBV18; D perhaps matches TRBD2 (6 bases). This clonotype was sampled from an elderly woman with acute or convalescent COVID-19. CDR3 sequence: CASSPRSGLLDHEQFF. The CDR3 DNA follows: TGTGCCAGCTCACCAAGGTCAGGACTACTAGACCATGAGCAGTTCTTC.